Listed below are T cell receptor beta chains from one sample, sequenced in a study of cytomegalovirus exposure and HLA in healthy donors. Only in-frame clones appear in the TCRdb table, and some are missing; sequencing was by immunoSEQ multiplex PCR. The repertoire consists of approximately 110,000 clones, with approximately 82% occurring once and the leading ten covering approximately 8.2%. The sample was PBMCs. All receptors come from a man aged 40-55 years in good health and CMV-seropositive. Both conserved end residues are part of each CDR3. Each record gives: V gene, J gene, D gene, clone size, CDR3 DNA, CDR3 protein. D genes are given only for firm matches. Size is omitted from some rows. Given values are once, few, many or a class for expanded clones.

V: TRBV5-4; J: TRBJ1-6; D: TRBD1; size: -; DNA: TGTGCCAGCAGCGCCCTGACAGGGGGTCCTAATTCACCCCTCCACTTT; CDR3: CASSALTGGPNSPLHF
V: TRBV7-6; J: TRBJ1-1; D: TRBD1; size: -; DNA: TGTGCCAGCAGCTCTTATACAGGGGACGAAGCTGAAGCTTTCTTT; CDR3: CASSSYTGDEAEAFF
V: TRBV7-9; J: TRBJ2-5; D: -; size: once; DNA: TGTGCCAGCAGCTTAGCCCGGGAACCCAAGCAGTACTTC; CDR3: CASSLAREPKQYF
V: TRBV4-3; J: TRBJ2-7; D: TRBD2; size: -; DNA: TGCGCCAGCAGCCAACCCGGTTGGCGGGAGGGCTACGAGCAGTACTTC; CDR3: CASSQPGWREGYEQYF
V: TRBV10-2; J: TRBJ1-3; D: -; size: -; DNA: TGCGCCAGCGGGGGGATGGGACTCAAGGACACCATATATTTT; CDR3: CASGGMGLKDTIYF
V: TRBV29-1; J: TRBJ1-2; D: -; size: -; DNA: TGCAGCGTAGGGAAAGGGGCTAACTATGGCTACACCTTC; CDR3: CSVGKGANYGYTF
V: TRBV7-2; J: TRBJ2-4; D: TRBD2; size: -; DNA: TGTGCCAGCAGCTTAGCGGGGCTAGCGGGAAAGGAGTCGTACATTCAGTACTTC; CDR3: CASSLAGLAGKESYIQYF
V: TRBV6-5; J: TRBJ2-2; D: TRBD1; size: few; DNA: TGTGCCAGCAGTTACATCAAGGGGGCAGTCGGGGAGCTGTTTTTT; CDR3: CASSYIKGAVGELFF
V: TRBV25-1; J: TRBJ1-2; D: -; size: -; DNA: TGTGCCAGCAGTGTCGGACAGTGGGGCTACACCTTC; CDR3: CASSVGQWGYTF
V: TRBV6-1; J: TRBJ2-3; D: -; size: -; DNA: TGTGCCAGCAGTGATGAGTTGGGGAGGTTTATAGATACGCAGTATTTT; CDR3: CASSDELGRFIDTQYF
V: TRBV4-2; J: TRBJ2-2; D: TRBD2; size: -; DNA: TGTGCCAGCAGCCAAGGACGACGCGGGACTAGTCGGACCGGGGAGCTGTTTTTT; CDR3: CASSQGRRGTSRTGELFF
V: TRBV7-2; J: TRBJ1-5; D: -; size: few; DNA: TGTGCCAGCAGCTTAGCGACAGTCTATAGCAATCAGCCCCAGCATTTT; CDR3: CASSLATVYSNQPQHF
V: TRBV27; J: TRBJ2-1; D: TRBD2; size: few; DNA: TGTGCCAGCAAACTAGCGGGAACCTACAATGAGCAGTTCTTC; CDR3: CASKLAGTYNEQFF
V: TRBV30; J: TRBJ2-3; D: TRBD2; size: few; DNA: TGTGCCTGGAGTGGTGGGAGGGCAGATACGCAGTATTTT; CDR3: CAWSGGRADTQYF
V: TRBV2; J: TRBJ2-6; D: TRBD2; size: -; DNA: TGTGCCAGCTCACCGGGACTAGCGGTGTCTGGGGCCAACGTCCTGACTTTC; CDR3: CASSPGLAVSGANVLTF
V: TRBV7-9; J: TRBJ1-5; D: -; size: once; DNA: TGTGCCAGCAGCGGGGTCGGGGGAGTTCAGCCCCAGCATTTT; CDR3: CASSGVGGVQPQHF
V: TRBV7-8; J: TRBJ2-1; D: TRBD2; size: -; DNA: TGTGCCAGCAGCTTGGGCGGGGGGCGCTACAATGAGCAGTTCTTC; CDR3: CASSLGGGRYNEQFF
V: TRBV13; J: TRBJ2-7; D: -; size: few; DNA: TGTGCCAGTGCACCCGGTCCCAAGTCCTACGAGCAGTACTTC; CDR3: CASAPGPKSYEQYF
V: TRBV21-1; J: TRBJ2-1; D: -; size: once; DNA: TGTGCCAGCAGCGGTGGGGGGGACAGGGGGGCGGTTGAGCAGTTCTTC; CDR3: CASSGGGDRGAVEQFF
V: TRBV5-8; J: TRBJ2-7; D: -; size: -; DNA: TGTGCCAGCAGCTTGTCGAGGATCGAGCAGTACTTC; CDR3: CASSLSRIEQYF
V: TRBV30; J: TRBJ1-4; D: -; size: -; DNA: TGTGCCTGGAGTGTAGGGGCTCTGGAAAAACTGTTTTTT; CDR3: CAWSVGALEKLFF
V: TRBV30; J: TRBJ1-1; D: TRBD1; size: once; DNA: TGTGCCTGGAGCCGGGGACAGGGCTGGACTGAAGCTTTCTTT; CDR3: CAWSRGQGWTEAFF
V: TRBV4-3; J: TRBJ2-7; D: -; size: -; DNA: TGCGCCAGCAGCCGAGACGCAGGGGCCTACGAGCAGTACTTC; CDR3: CASSRDAGAYEQYF
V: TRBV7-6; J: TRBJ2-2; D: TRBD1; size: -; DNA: TGTGCCAGCAGCTTAACACGGACAGGGGGCTCAGACACCGGGGAGCTGTTTTTT; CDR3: CASSLTRTGGSDTGELFF